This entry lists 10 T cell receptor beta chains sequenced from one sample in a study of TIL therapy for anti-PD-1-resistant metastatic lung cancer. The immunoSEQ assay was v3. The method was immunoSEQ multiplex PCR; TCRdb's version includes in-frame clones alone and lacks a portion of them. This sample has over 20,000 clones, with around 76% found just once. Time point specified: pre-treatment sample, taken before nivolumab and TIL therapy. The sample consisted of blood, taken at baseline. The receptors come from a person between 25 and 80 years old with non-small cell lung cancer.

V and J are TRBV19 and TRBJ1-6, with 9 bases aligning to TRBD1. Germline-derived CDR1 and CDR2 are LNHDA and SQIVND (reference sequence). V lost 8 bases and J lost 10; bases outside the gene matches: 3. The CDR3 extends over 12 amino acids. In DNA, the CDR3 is TGTGCCAGTGGGACAGGGCGCTCACCCCTCCACTTT. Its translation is CASGTGRSPLHF.

In DNA, the CDR3 is TGTGCCAGCACACCCGGGACAGGGATAGCAGATACGCAGTATTTT. Protein product: CASTPGTGIADTQYF. The V call is TRBV5-8, the J call TRBJ2-3; 9 bases fit TRBD1. The CDR3 is made up of 15 amino acids. Germline CDR1 reads SGHTS; CDR2 reads YDEGEE. Germline trimming cut 6 bases from V and 4 bases from J; bases unmatched to any gene: 9.

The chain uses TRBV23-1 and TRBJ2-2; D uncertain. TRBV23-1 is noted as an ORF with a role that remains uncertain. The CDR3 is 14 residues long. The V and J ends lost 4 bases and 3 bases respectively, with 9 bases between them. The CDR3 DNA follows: TGCGCCAGCAGTCCGCGGCCGGACACCGGGGAGCTGTTTTTT. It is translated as CASSPRPDTGELFF.

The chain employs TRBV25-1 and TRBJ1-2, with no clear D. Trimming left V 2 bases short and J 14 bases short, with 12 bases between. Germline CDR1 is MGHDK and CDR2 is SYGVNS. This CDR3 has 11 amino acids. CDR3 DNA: TGTGCCAGCAGTGAAGGGGTTGTAATGACCTTC. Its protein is CASSEGVVMTF.

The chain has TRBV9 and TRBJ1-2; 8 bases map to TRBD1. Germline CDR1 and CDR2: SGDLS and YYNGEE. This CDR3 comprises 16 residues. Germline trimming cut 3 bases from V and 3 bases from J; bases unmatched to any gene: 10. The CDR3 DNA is TGTGCCAGCAGCGACAGATCAGGGGGCAGGGACTATGGCTACACCTTC. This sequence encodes CASSDRSGGRDYGYTF. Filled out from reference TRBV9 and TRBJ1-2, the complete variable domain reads DSGVTQTPKHLITATGQRVTLRCSPRSGDLSVYWYQQSLDQGLQFLIQYYNGEERAKGNILERFSAQQFPDLHSELNLSSLELGDSALYFCASSDRSGGRDYGYTFGSGTRLTVV.

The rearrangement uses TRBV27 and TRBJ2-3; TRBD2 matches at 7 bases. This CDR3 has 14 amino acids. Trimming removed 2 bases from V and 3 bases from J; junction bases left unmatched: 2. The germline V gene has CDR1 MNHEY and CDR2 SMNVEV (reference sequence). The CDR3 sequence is CASSLGAGTDTQYF. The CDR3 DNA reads TGTGCCAGCAGTTTAGGAGCGGGGACAGATACGCAGTATTTT.

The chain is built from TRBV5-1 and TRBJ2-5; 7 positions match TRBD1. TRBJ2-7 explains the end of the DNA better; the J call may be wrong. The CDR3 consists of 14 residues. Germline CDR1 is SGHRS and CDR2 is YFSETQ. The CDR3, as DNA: TGCGCCAGCAGCTTGGTACAGGGGCCCTACGAGCAGTACTTC. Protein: CASSLVQGPYEQYF.

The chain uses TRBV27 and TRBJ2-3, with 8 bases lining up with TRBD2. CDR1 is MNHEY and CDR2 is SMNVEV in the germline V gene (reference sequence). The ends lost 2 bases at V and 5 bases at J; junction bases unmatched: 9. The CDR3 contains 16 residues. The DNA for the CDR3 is TGTGCCAGCAGTTTACTAAGCGGGAGAAGTGTAGATACGCAGTATTTT. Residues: CASSLLSGRSVDTQYF.

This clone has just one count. The chain's CDR3 is CASSPSVFGGTQYF. CDR3 bases: TGTGCCAGCTCACCAAGTGTCTTTGGGGGTACGCAGTATTTT. V and J are TRBV18 and TRBJ2-3; D tentatively reads TRBD1 or TRBD2 (5 bases each). Trimming left V 2 bases short and J 8 bases short, with 14 bases between. The V gene's germline CDR1 is KGHSH and CDR2 LQKENI. There are 14 residues in the CDR3.

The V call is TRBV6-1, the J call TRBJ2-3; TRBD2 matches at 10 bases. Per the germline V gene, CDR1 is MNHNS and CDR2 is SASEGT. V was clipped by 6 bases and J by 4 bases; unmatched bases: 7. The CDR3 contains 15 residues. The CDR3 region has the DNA TGTGCCAGCAGCTCCCCTAGCGGGAGATCAGATACGCAGTATTTT. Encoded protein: CASSSPSGRSDTQYF.